The rows below give T cell receptor beta chains drawn from one sample of a study of vaccination and CD4 T cells after COVID-19. TCRdb processed the PCR reads anew with MiXCR; each CDR3 protein has one entry. The sample includes 10,000 or so distinct CDR3 sequences, roughly 32% of them seen just once. For these TCRs, the target antigens are not known. The sample taken for sequencing was CD4+ T cells from blood, cultured in vitro. These receptors were taken from a human donor in good health. CDR3s include the opening cysteine and the closing phenylalanine or tryptophan. Fields, in order: J gene, clone size, V gene, D gene, CDR3 DNA, CDR3 protein. D genes are given only for firm matches. Size values are once, few and many counts, or a class for expanded clones, and some rows have none.

TRBJ2-1	.	TRBV6-2/TRBV6-3	TRBD2	TGTGCCAGCAACACCGGGGGGGGGAGCAAGCAGTTCTTC	CASNTGGGSKQFF
TRBJ2-1	.	TRBV6-2/TRBV6-3	.	TGTGCCAGCAGTCCGACTGGCCGCAAACAGTTCTTC	CASSPTGRKQFF
TRBJ1-1	few	TRBV10-2	TRBD1	TGCGCCAGCAGTGAGCGCCGGGGGAGGGGGCGAACTGAAGCTTTCTTT	CASSERRGRGRTEAFF
TRBJ2-7	once	TRBV28	.	TGTGCCAGCAACTCTATTTCCTACGAGCAGTACTTC	CASNSISYEQYF
TRBJ2-5	.	TRBV4-3	.	TGCGCCAGCAGCCAGGATGTTCAAGCGATGACCCAGTACTTC	CASSQDVQAMTQYF
TRBJ2-7	.	TRBV6-2/TRBV6-3	.	TGTGCCAGCAGTCCCCTATACGAGCAGTACTTC	CASSPLYEQYF
TRBJ2-3	.	TRBV5-4	.	TGTGCCAGCAGCTTCGGAAGGGATACGCAGTATTTT	CASSFGRDTQYF
TRBJ2-1	.	TRBV20-1	.	TGCAGTGCTAGAGATTGGTTAGCGCGAAGCTCCTACAATGAGCAGTTCTTC	CSARDWLARSSYNEQFF
TRBJ2-7	.	TRBV19	TRBD2	TGTGCCAGTAGTCCACCGGGACTAGGCTCCTACGAGCAGTACTTC	CASSPPGLGSYEQYF
TRBJ2-7	few	TRBV7-8	TRBD2	TGTGCCAGCAGCTTTGATGGGGAGGGCCACTACGAGCAGTACTTC	CASSFDGEGHYEQYF